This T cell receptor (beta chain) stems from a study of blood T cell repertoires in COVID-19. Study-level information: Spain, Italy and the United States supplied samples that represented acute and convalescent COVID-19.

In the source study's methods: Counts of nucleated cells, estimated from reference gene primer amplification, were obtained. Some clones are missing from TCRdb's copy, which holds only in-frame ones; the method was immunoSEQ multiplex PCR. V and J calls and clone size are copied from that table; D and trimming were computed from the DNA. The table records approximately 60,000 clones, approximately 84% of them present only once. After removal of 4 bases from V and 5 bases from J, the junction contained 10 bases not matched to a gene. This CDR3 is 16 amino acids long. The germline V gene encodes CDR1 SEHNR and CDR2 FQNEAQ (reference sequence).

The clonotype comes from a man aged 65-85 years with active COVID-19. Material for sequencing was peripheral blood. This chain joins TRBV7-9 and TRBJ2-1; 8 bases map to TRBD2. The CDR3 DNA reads TGTGCCAGCAGCTCCTCCTATAGCGGGGTTGACAATGAGCAGTTCTTC. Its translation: CASSSSYSGVDNEQFF.